Below are 22 T cell receptor beta chains sequenced from a single sample in a study of blood T cell repertoires in COVID-19. Produced via immunoSEQ multiplex PCR; TCRdb's table is partial and in-frame only. The sample yields about 140,000 clones, about 87% seen once. Material: peripheral blood. These receptors were collected from a woman older than 75 with acute or convalescent COVID-19.

The chain uses TRBV5-1 and TRBJ2-3; D is possibly TRBD1 (5 bases). This CDR3 is 13 amino acids long. Germline lookup yields CDR1 SGHRS and CDR2 YFSETQ. V lost 1 base and J 6 bases, leaving 9 bases between the germline ends. The CDR3 DNA reads as TGCGCCAGCAGCTTGTTGACAGAGGATACGCAGTATTTT. Translated: CASSLLTEDTQYF.

The chain uses TRBV7-2 and TRBJ2-3; D is perhaps TRBD2 (6 bases). Germline CDR1 SGHTA, CDR2 FQGNSA. The CDR3 extends over 14 amino acids. Trimming stripped 3 bases from V and 4 bases from J, with 11 bases between. DNA of the CDR3: TGTGCCAGCAGCTTGGCGGGGACGGCAGATACGCAGTATTTT. It is translated as CASSLAGTADTQYF.

The CDR3 DNA sequence: TGTGCCAGCAGCGCCCGGCCAGGAGGCGGAGATAACTATGGCTACACCTTC. This sequence encodes CASSARPGGGDNYGYTF. The rearrangement joins TRBV9 to TRBJ1-2; D is unresolved. The V gene lost 3 bases and the J gene lost 1 base, with 19 bases spanning the gap. The CDR3 covers 17 residues. Germline V CDR1 and CDR2: SGDLS, YYNGEE. Full variable domain (remainder filled in from reference TRBV9 and TRBJ1-2): DSGVTQTPKHLITATGQRVTLRCSPRSGDLSVYWYQQSLDQGLQFLIQYYNGEERAKGNILERFSAQQFPDLHSELNLSSLELGDSALYFCASSARPGGGDNYGYTFGSGTRLTVV.

This chain links TRBV19 with TRBJ1-5, with 8 bases fitting TRBD1. Germline CDR1 and CDR2: LNHDA and SQIVND (reference sequence). This CDR3 is 17 amino acids long. V shed 5 bases, J shed 1 base, and the junction held 10 bases outside the gene matches. In DNA form, the CDR3 reads TGTGCCAGTAGTTCCCGAAGGACAGGGAGGAGCAATCAGCCCCAGCATTTT. Translated: CASSSRRTGRSNQPQHF.

This sequence joins TRBV19 and TRBJ1-4, with D uncertain. CDR3 length: 15 residues. V was pared by 4 bases and J by 2 bases, with 11 bases between. CDR1 and CDR2 from the germline V gene are LNHDA and SQIVND (reference sequence). The CDR3: CASSKGRGTNEKLFF. The CDR3 DNA sequence: TGTGCCAGTAGTAAAGGGCGAGGGACTAATGAAAAACTGTTTTTT.

The rearrangement links TRBV18 to TRBJ1-6, with 10 bases matching TRBD1. The CDR3 is 15 amino acids. V was clipped by 3 bases and J by 8 bases; unmatched bases: 4. Germline V lookup: CDR1 KGHSH, CDR2 LQKENI. The CDR3: CASSPGQGLDSPLHF. CDR3 bases: TGTGCCAGCTCACCGGGACAGGGGTTAGATTCACCCCTCCACTTT.

CDR3 nucleotides: TGTGCCAGCAGCTTGGGGTCAACAGGGTCGCGTAGAAACACCATATATTTT. It specifies CASSLGSTGSRRNTIYF. This chain connects TRBV5-5 to TRBJ1-3; possibly TRBD1 for D (6 bases). With 0 bases removed from V and 5 bases from J, the gap between germline ends came to 18 bases. The CDR3 runs to 17 residues. Germline loops: CDR1 SGHKS, CDR2 YYEKEE (reference sequence).

This chain joins TRBV10-2 and TRBJ2-1; possible D gene TRBD2, 5 bases. This CDR3 comprises 15 residues. The germline V and J ends were trimmed by 6 bases and 0 bases, with 12 bases remaining between them. The germline V gene has CDR1 WSHSY and CDR2 SAAADI. In DNA form, the CDR3 reads TGCGCCAGCAGGGAGGAGCGGTACTCCTACAATGAGCAGTTCTTC. The encoded protein is CASREERYSYNEQFF.

This sequence joins TRBV7-2 and TRBJ1-2, with 7 bases matching TRBD1. The germline gives CDR1 SGHTA, CDR2 FQGNSA. The CDR3 is 15 amino acids. After removal of 3 bases from V and 3 bases from J, the junction contained 7 bases not matched to a gene. CDR3: CASSLGNRGYYGYTF. The CDR3 DNA follows: TGTGCCAGCAGCTTGGGGAACAGGGGTTACTATGGCTACACCTTC.

V and J are TRBV19 and TRBJ1-1; TRBD1 aligns across 7 bases. The CDR3 is 17 amino acids. J lost 1 base, V lost 0 bases, and 8 bases had no gene match. Germline CDR1 reads LNHDA; CDR2 reads SQIVND (reference sequence). This chain's CDR3 is CASSIDRTGKGNTEAFF. As DNA, the CDR3 is TGTGCCAGTAGTATAGATAGGACAGGAAAGGGGAACACTGAAGCTTTCTTT. Based on the CDR3 plus reference TRBV19 and TRBJ1-1, the full variable domain is DGGITQSPKYLFRKEGQNVTLSCEQNLNHDAMYWYRQDPGQGLRLIYYSQIVNDFQKGDIAEGYSVSREKKESFPLTVTSAQKNPTAFYLCASSIDRTGKGNTEAFFGQGTRLTVV.

This chain links TRBV29-1 with TRBJ1-1; a weak D match, TRBD1 (5 bases). The CDR3 runs 12 residues. Germline CDR1 is SQVTM and CDR2 is ANQGSEA. CDR3 DNA sequence: TGCAACGTAAGGGGCGCCGGCACTGAAGCTTTCTTT. Translation gives CNVRGAGTEAFF.

V gene TRBV9 combines with J gene TRBJ2-7, with 7 bases fitting TRBD1. V lost 3 bases and J lost 5; bases outside the gene matches: 14. This CDR3 has 16 amino acids. The germline V gene encodes CDR1 SGDLS and CDR2 YYNGEE. The CDR3 is CASSDSVLGQVHEQYF. CDR3 in DNA: TGTGCCAGCAGCGACTCCGTCCTTGGACAGGTCCACGAGCAGTACTTC.

The V gene is TRBV18, the J gene TRBJ1-2; D is uncertain. The CDR3 has 16 residues. V dropped 3 bases and J dropped 4 bases, with 18 bases sitting between them. Per germline, CDR1 KGHSH and CDR2 LQKENI. CDR3 amino acids: CASSPIRDSEGYGYTF. CDR3 DNA sequence: TGTGCCAGCTCACCGATCCGGGATTCCGAGGGCTATGGCTACACCTTC.

The rearrangement uses TRBV11-2 and TRBJ1-1; TRBD1 is a possible D gene (6 bases). The CDR3 totals 16 residues. Per the germline V gene, CDR1 is SGHAT and CDR2 is FQNNGV. The V end was cut by 0 bases, the J end by 1 base, with 12 bases between. CDR3 coding DNA: TGTGCCAGCAGCTTAGATCACGGACAGAAGAACACTGAAGCTTTCTTT. This codes for CASSLDHGQKNTEAFF.

The V gene is TRBV18, the J gene TRBJ2-5; D is possibly TRBD2 (6 bases). The CDR3 covers 14 residues. CDR1 and CDR2 (germline): KGHSH, LQKENI. V was shortened by 6 bases and J by 3 bases, with 14 bases between the two germline ends. CDR3 DNA sequence: TGTGCCAGCTCCACACGAGGAGGGGAAGAGACCCAGTACTTC. It translates to CASSTRGGEETQYF.

The gene calls are TRBV19 and TRBJ2-1, with unresolved D. V lost 4 bases and J 2 bases, leaving 12 bases between the germline ends. Germline V CDR1 and CDR2: LNHDA, SQIVND (reference sequence). This CDR3 has 15 amino acids. The chain's CDR3 is CASSTYPSTYNEQFF. The CDR3 nucleotides read TGTGCCAGTAGTACCTACCCTTCTACCTACAATGAGCAGTTCTTC.

The chain is built from TRBV10-3 and TRBJ1-1, with 7 bases lining up with TRBD1. The CDR3 runs 14 residues. Germline values: CDR1 ENHRY, CDR2 SYGVKD. V lost 3 bases, J lost 3 bases, and 4 bases stayed unmatched. Here the CDR3 reads CAISDRGYDTEAFF. The CDR3 DNA is TGTGCCATCAGTGACAGGGGGTACGACACTGAAGCTTTCTTT.

This clone occurred many times. This chain links TRBV7-3 with TRBJ2-2, with D possibly matching TRBD2 (6 bases). This CDR3 spans 15 amino acids. Per the germline V gene, CDR1 is SGHTA and CDR2 is FQGTGA. Trimming shortened V by 4 bases and J by 2 bases, and 11 bases separated the two germline ends. CDR3 sequence reads: CASSSGLSNTGELFF. CDR3 nucleotide sequence: TGTGCCAGCAGCTCGGGACTTTCAAACACCGGGGAGCTGTTTTTT.

J is TRBJ1-4 and V is TRBV3-1 (or the pseudogene TRBV3-2); the match to TRBD1 covers 7 bases. Germline V lookup: CDR1 LGHDT, CDR2 YNNKEL (reference sequence). The CDR3 is made up of 14 amino acids. The V and J ends lost 2 bases and 7 bases, in that order; junction bases with no gene match: 4. DNA for the CDR3: TGTGCCAGCAGCCAAAGAGGGACAGTTGAAAAACTGTTTTTT. This codes for CASSQRGTVEKLFF.

The chain employs TRBV11-3 and TRBJ2-3; possible D gene TRBD2, 6 bases. Trimming left V 3 bases short and J 6 bases short, with 19 bases between. The germline V gene encodes CDR1 SGHNT and CDR2 YENEEA. The CDR3 consists of 16 residues. In DNA, the CDR3 is TGTGCCAGCAGCTTTGGGGGGTGGGGAAGGGAGGATACGCAGTATTTT. Amino acids: CASSFGGWGREDTQYF.

The chain employs TRBV2 and TRBJ1-6; tentatively, D is TRBD1 (6 bases). The germline V gene encodes CDR1 SNHLY and CDR2 FYNNEI. Trimming removed 6 bases from V and 7 bases from J, with 10 bases in between. The CDR3 length is 13 residues. CDR3 protein: CASRDRQNSPLHF. The CDR3 region has the DNA TGTGCCAGCAGGGACAGACAAAATTCACCCCTCCACTTT.

The chain links TRBV7-9 to TRBJ1-1; 9 nucleotides align to TRBD1. The ends lost 4 bases at V and 3 bases at J; junction bases unmatched: 3. Germline values: CDR1 SEHNR, CDR2 FQNEAQ (reference sequence). The CDR3 totals 14 residues. The DNA for the CDR3 is TGTGCCAGCAGCTCGACAGGGGGGGACACTGAAGCTTTCTTT. It is translated as CASSSTGGDTEAFF. Drawing the rest from reference TRBV7-9 and TRBJ1-1, the complete variable domain is DTGVSQNPRHKITKRGQNVTFRCDPISEHNRLYWYRQTLGQGPEFLTYFQNEAQLEKSRLLSDRFSAERPKGSFSTLEIQRTEQGDSAMYLCASSSTGGDTEAFFGQGTRLTVV.